This TCR beta chain was recovered during a study of T cell responses to AZD1222 COVID-19 vaccine. On the study more broadly: Second-dose schedules of about 4 or about 12 weeks were combined.

Findings of the study overall: Baseline antibody screening turned up just a handful of seropositive AZD1222 recipients. The study reported that nearly half of spike-specific TCRs target unmutated variant regions. Possibly, clonal diversity was underestimated; donors were largely white British and included more females.

CDR3 length equals 9 residues. V was shortened by 9 bases and J by 4 bases, with 1 base between the two germline ends. Germline V gene lookup returns CDR1 LGHDT and CDR2 YNNKEL (reference sequence). Repertoires were generated with immunoSEQ multiplex PCR, while TCRdb's copy carries only in-frame clones and drops some. The sample includes about 55,000 clones, 70% to 90% of them seen just once. For this clone: Its matching antigen is unknown.

The material was peripheral blood, obtained on day 0 of AZD1222 vaccination. This chain connects TRBV3-1 (or the pseudogene TRBV3-2) to TRBJ2-4; no firm D call. The clonotype originates from an adult in good health. CDR3 amino acids: CARKNIQYF. In DNA form, the CDR3 reads TGTGCCAGAAAAAACATTCAGTACTTC.